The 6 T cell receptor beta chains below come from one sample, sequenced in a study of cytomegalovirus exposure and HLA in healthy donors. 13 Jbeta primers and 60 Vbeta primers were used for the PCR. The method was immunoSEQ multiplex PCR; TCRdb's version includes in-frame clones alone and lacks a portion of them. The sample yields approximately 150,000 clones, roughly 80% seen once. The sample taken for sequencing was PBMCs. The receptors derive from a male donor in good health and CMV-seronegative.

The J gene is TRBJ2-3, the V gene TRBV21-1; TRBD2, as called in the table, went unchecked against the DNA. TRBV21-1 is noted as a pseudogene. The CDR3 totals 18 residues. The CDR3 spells CASSRCAGAVVLTDTQYF. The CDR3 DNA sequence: TGTGCCAGCAGCAGGTGCGCGGGAGCGGTGGTCCTAACAGATACGCAGTATTTT.

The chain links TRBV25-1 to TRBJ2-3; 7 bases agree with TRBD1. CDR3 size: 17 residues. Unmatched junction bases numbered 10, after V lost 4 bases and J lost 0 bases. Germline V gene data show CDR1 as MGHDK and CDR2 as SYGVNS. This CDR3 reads CASSGRGSAGSTDTQYF. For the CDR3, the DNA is TGTGCCAGCAGTGGCAGGGGGTCTGCTGGCAGCACAGATACGCAGTATTTT.

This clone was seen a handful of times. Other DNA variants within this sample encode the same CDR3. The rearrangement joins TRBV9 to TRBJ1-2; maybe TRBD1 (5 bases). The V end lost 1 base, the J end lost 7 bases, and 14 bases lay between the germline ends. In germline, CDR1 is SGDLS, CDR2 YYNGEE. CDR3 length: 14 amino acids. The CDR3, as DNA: TGTGCCAGCAGCGTACAGGGCGTAAAAAGTGGCTACACCTTC. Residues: CASSVQGVKSGYTF. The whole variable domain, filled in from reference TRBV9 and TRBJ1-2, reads DSGVTQTPKHLITATGQRVTLRCSPRSGDLSVYWYQQSLDQGLQFLIQYYNGEERAKGNILERFSAQQFPDLHSELNLSSLELGDSALYFCASSVQGVKSGYTFGSGTRLTVV.

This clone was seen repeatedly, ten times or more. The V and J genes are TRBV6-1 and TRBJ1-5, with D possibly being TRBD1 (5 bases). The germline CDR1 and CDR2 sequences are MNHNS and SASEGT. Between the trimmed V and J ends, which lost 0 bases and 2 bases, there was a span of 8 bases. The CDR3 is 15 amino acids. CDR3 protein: CASSEAAGGNQPQHF. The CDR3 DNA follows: TGTGCCAGCAGTGAAGCAGCGGGGGGCAATCAGCCCCAGCATTTT.

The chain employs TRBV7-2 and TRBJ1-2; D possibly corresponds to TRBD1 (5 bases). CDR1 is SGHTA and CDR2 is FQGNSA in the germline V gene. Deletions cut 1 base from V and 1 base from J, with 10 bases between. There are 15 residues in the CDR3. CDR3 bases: TGTGCCAGCAGCTTAGGGTACCAGGGTAACTATGGCTACACCTTC. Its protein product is CASSLGYQGNYGYTF.

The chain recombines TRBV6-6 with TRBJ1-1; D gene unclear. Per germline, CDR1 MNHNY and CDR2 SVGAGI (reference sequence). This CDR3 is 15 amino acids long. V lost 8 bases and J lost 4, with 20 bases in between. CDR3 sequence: CASGSRPLFSTEAFF. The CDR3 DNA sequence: TGTGCCAGCGGGAGCCGCCCCCTTTTTAGCACTGAAGCTTTCTTT.